A selection of T cell receptor beta chains follows, all from one sample in a study of beta chain features in type 1 diabetes. The data were produced by immunoSEQ multiplex PCR, yet TCRdb's version contains in-frame clones alone and is incomplete. The sample contains fewer than 150,000 clones, 6% to 7.5% of which appear only once. The sequencing sample was made of central memory CD4+ T cells from blood. All receptors come from a woman in her 30s in good health. The CDR3 runs from the conserved cysteine through the conserved F or W. Each record gives: V gene, clone size, D gene, J gene, CDR3 DNA, CDR3 protein. D genes are given only for firm matches. The size entry is marked missing in some rows and otherwise reads once, few, many or a size class.

TRBV7-2	few	TRBD2	TRBJ2-7	TGTGCCAGCAGCTTAGCTCTAGCGGGAGAGTACGAGCAGTACTTC	CASSLALAGEYEQYF
TRBV7-2	-	TRBD1	TRBJ2-6	TGTGCCAGCAGCTTAGGGCAGGGGGCTGGCTCTGGGGCCAACGTCCTGACTTTC	CASSLGQGAGSGANVLTF
TRBV7-2	few	TRBD2	TRBJ2-1	TGTGCCAGCAGCTTAGCGGCGGGAGCCCACAATGAGCAGTTCTTC	CASSLAAGAHNEQFF
TRBV2	-	-	TRBJ2-7	TGTGCCAGCAGTATAGACTACGAGCAGTACTTC	CASSIDYEQYF
TRBV18	-	TRBD2	TRBJ2-2	TGTGCCAGCTCACCCCAGCGGGAGACCGGGGAGCTGTTTTTT	CASSPQRETGELFF
TRBV29-1	few	-	TRBJ2-7	TGCAGCGTTGAAGGGGGCACAGGGCGGTACGAGCAGTACTTC	CSVEGGTGRYEQYF
TRBV11-2	many	TRBD1	TRBJ2-5	TGTGCCAGCAGGTACAGGGGCCCAGAGACCCAGTACTTC	CASRYRGPETQYF
TRBV7-8	few	-	TRBJ2-3	TGTGCCAGCAGCCACCGCGGGGAGAGGACGCAGTATTTT	CASSHRGERTQYF
TRBV30	few	-	TRBJ2-1	TGTGCCTGGAGTCGGCGGGCTCGCAATGAGCAGTTCTTC	CAWSRRARNEQFF
TRBV28	-	-	TRBJ1-4	TGTGCCAGCAGTTTTGGGGGGGGTGGCGAAAAACTGTTTTTT	CASSFGGGGEKLFF
TRBV9	-	TRBD2	TRBJ2-7	TGTGCCAGCAGCCCCAGCGGGGGGGGCTCCTACGAGCAGTACTTC	CASSPSGGGSYEQYF
TRBV28	many	TRBD2	TRBJ2-5	TGTGCCAGCAGTCGCCCAGCGGGGGGTGCGACCCAGTACTTC	CASSRPAGGATQYF
TRBV7-2	many	TRBD2	TRBJ2-7	TGTGCCAGCAGCTCCACCGGGACTAGGAACCTCTACGAGCAGTACTTC	CASSSTGTRNLYEQYF
TRBV18	-	-	TRBJ1-2	TGTGCCAGCTCACCCCAGGGTATTAATGGCTACACCTTC	CASSPQGINGYTF
TRBV7-2	-	TRBD2	TRBJ2-7	TGTGCCAGCAGCATTCCCGGGACTAACTACGAGCAGTACTTC	CASSIPGTNYEQYF
TRBV5-1	-	-	TRBJ1-1	TGCGCCAGCAGCTTGGTCGTACAGACAAACACTGAAGCTTTCTTT	CASSLVVQTNTEAFF
TRBV7-2	few	TRBD2	TRBJ2-1	TGTGCCAGCAGCCTTGAGCGGGGCCAGGGACGGCAGTTCTTC	CASSLERGQGRQFF
TRBV6-6	-	TRBD1	TRBJ2-2	TGTGCCAGCAGAACGGCTGACAGGGGCGACGGGGAGCTGTTTTTT	CASRTADRGDGELFF
TRBV5-1	-	TRBD1	TRBJ1-2	TGCGCCAGCCAACTGGGGATCCGTGACAGGGGCCAGAGGGGCTATGGCTACACCTTC	CASQLGIRDRGQRGYGYTF
TRBV2	few	-	TRBJ2-7	TGTGCCAGCAGCCTTAGCGGATACCCAGGGGGGGAGCAGTACTTC	CASSLSGYPGGEQYF
TRBV18	-	-	TRBJ1-5	TGTGCCAGCTCACCAGGGGTAGGGGATAGCAATCAGCCCCAGCATTTT	CASSPGVGDSNQPQHF
TRBV7-8	-	-	TRBJ2-5	TGTGCCAGCAGCTTAGACAGGAGCGAGACCCAGTACTTC	CASSLDRSETQYF
TRBV5-4	many	-	TRBJ2-3	TGTGCCAGCAGCTATGAGCTTAGGGGGCAGTATTTT	CASSYELRGQYF
TRBV5-4	few	TRBD2	TRBJ2-1	TGTGCCAGCAGCTTGGGACTAGCAGGGAATGAGCAGTTCTTC	CASSLGLAGNEQFF
TRBV7-6	-	-	TRBJ1-4	TGTGCCAGCAGCGGACAGCCGGGGGAAAAACTGTTTTTT	CASSGQPGEKLFF
TRBV4-1	few	TRBD2	TRBJ2-7	TGCGCCAGCAGCCAAGATATCGGGACTAGCGGGAGCGAGCCGTACTTC	CASSQDIGTSGSEPYF
TRBV29-1	-	TRBD2	TRBJ2-7	TGCAGCGTTGCCCGGACTAGCGGGAGGTCGAGGCGCGAGCAGTACTTC	CSVARTSGRSRREQYF
TRBV7-8	-	TRBD2	TRBJ2-5	TGTGCCAGCAGCTCCGCGGGGGTAGGGACCCAGTACTTC	CASSSAGVGTQYF
TRBV7-2	many	-	TRBJ2-5	TGTGCCAGCAGCTTAGGAGTAGCGGCCCAGTACTTC	CASSLGVAAQYF
TRBV6-5	-	TRBD2	TRBJ2-7	TGTGCCAGCAGTTCGACTAGCGGGAGTAGCAACGAGCAGTACTTC	CASSSTSGSSNEQYF
TRBV7-2	-	-	TRBJ1-1	TGTGCCAGCAGCTTAAATCGTGGGAGTGGTAGTGCTTTCTTT	CASSLNRGSGSAFF
TRBV2	few	-	TRBJ2-7	TGTGCCAGCACAACCCCACAGTTCTACGAGCAGTACTTC	CASTTPQFYEQYF
TRBV30	many	-	TRBJ1-5	TGTGCCTGGAGTGTAGCGGGACACGGCAATCAGCCCCAGCATTTT	CAWSVAGHGNQPQHF
TRBV6-5	-	TRBD2	TRBJ2-1	TGTGCCAGCAGTTCGGGACTAGCGGGGACCTACAATGAGCAGTTCTTC	CASSSGLAGTYNEQFF
TRBV6-4	-	TRBD1	TRBJ1-2	TGTGCCAGCAGTGCCCAACCGTCGACAGGGGGTCTCGGAGGCTACACCTTC	CASSAQPSTGGLGGYTF
TRBV19	-	TRBD1	TRBJ2-4	TGTGCCAGTTCCGGGACAGGGGGCCCGTCAGCCAAAAACATTCAGTACTTC	CASSGTGGPSAKNIQYF
TRBV7-9	-	TRBD2	TRBJ2-1	TGTGCCAGCAGCCAAGATTCTACCCGGGAGGGGAATGAGCAGTTCTTC	CASSQDSTREGNEQFF
TRBV13	few	TRBD1	TRBJ2-5	TGTGCCAGCAGCTTAGACAGGGGAGAGACCCAGTACTTC	CASSLDRGETQYF
TRBV28	many	TRBD2	TRBJ2-5	TGTGCCAGCAGTCTCGGGATAGCGGGCCGAGAGACCCAGTACTTC	CASSLGIAGRETQYF
TRBV7-3	few	TRBD2	TRBJ2-2	TGTGCCAGCAGCTCACTAGCGGAACACACCGGGGAGCTGTTTTTT	CASSSLAEHTGELFF
TRBV28	many	-	TRBJ1-5	TGTGCCAGCAGGGCAGGGCCGAGCAATCAGCCCCAGCATTTT	CASRAGPSNQPQHF
TRBV29-1	-	-	TRBJ2-7	TGCAGCATAGCTCGTTCGGGAGTTTCCCACGAGCAGTACTTC	CSIARSGVSHEQYF
TRBV7-3	few	-	TRBJ2-1	TGTGCCAGCAGCCCCTACGACCAGGCCGCATACAATGAGCAGTTCTTC	CASSPYDQAAYNEQFF
TRBV13	few	-	TRBJ2-7	TGTGCCAGCAGACAACGGGACTCCTACGAGCAGTACTTC	CASRQRDSYEQYF
TRBV10-3	-	-	TRBJ2-5	TGTGCCATCAGTTGGACTGAGGGAGAGACCCAGTACTTC	CAISWTEGETQYF
TRBV11-3	-	-	TRBJ1-2	TGTGCCAGCAGCTTATACAGCAGGCCACTTTATGGCTACACCTTC	CASSLYSRPLYGYTF
TRBV10-3	many	TRBD2	TRBJ2-1	TGTGCCATCAGCGGGACTAGCGGCAACAATGAGCAGTTCTTC	CAISGTSGNNEQFF
TRBV7-3	-	TRBD1	TRBJ1-4	TGTGCCAGCAGCTTAAGGACAGGGGGCTATGAAAAACTGTTTTTT	CASSLRTGGYEKLFF
TRBV7-2	-	-	TRBJ2-2	TGTGCCAGCAGCTCGACATCCATGAACACCGGGGAGCTGTTTTTT	CASSSTSMNTGELFF
TRBV28	-	TRBD1	TRBJ2-5	TGTGCCAGCAGGTCAACGGGACCAACAGGGGGAAAAGAGACCCAGTACTTC	CASRSTGPTGGKETQYF